These 30 T cell receptor beta chains originate from one sample sequenced in a study of Graves' ophthalmopathy and Graves' hyperthyroidism. The TCR beta CDR3 regions underwent amplification from RNA transcripts. In the first round, RT-PCR was carried out with HTBI primers, and a multiplex PCR formed the second round. TCRdb reprocessed the multiplex PCR reads via MiXCR and lists one record per CDR3 protein. The sample holds about 620,000 distinct CDR3 sequences, 22% seen once. Input material: peripheral blood. These receptors all stem from a woman aged 18-35 years with stable Graves' hyperthyroidism. Some clones in this sample may be carry-over from other donors' samples.

This clonotype showed up many times. CDR3 bases: TGTGCCAGCAGTGAACTAGGGTACTCTGGAAACACCATATATTTT. Translated, it gives CASSELGYSGNTIYF. V usage is TRBV25-1 and J usage is TRBJ1-3, with unresolved D. V lost 2 bases and J lost 0, with 8 bases in between. Germline loops: CDR1 MGHDK, CDR2 SYGVNS. This CDR3 contains 15 residues.

A remark on this clonotype: The conserved phenylalanine or tryptophan normally closing the CDR3 is absent here, so this likely arose from a read error. J is TRBJ1-1 and V is TRBV11-2, with TRBD1 as a possible D gene (6 bases). Looked up from germline, CDR1 is SGHAT and CDR2 is FQNNGV. Trimming shortened V by 3 bases and J by 1 base, and 9 bases separated the two germline ends. The length of the CDR3 is 14 residues. CDR3 in amino acids: CASSFLGGNTEAFY. CDR3 bases: TGTGCCAGCAGCTTTCTAGGGGGGAACACTGAAGCTTTCTAT.

A remark on this clonotype: This sequence may be a read error, since a much larger clone differs from it by one base. This CDR3 fails to terminate in the conserved phenylalanine or tryptophan, so it likely reflects a read error. The chain carries TRBV20-1 and TRBJ2-2; D uncertain. The V gene lost 4 bases and the J gene lost 7 bases, with 13 bases spanning the gap. Per the germline V gene, CDR1 is DFQATT and CDR2 is SNEGSKA (reference sequence). This CDR3 contains 13 residues. This CDR3 reads CSANLGSSGELFV. CDR3 nucleotide sequence: TGCAGTGCTAATCTCGGGTCCAGCGGGGAGCTGTTTGTT.

The gene calls are TRBV27 and TRBJ1-1; no definite D call. The CDR3 is made up of 13 amino acids. The germline CDR1 and CDR2 sequences are MNHEY and SMNVEV (reference sequence). Trimming cost V 1 base and J 8 bases, with 11 bases left between them. In DNA, the CDR3 is TGTGCCAGCAGTTTATTATATGAGACCGAAGCTTTCTTT. This sequence encodes CASSLLYETEAFF.

This clonotype was observed many times. The genes are TRBV30 and TRBJ1-5, with D unresolved. Germline assignment: CDR1 GTSNPN and CDR2 SVGIG (reference sequence). V lost 3 bases, J lost 7 bases, and 10 bases lay in between. The CDR3 spans 12 residues. The CDR3 DNA reads as TGTGCCTGGAGGGTCGGACGGCAGCCCCAGCATTTT. It codes for CAWRVGRQPQHF.

This clonotype appeared many times. The chain has TRBV5-5 and TRBJ1-1, with D perhaps matching TRBD1 (5 bases). The CDR3 consists of 15 residues. Germline CDR1 is SGHKS and CDR2 is YYEKEE (reference sequence). With 2 bases removed from V and 5 bases from J, the gap between germline ends came to 16 bases. CDR3 in DNA: TGTGCCAGCAGCTTTCGCCAGGGTCGTGAGACTGAAGCTTTCTTT. This translates into CASSFRQGRETEAFF.

There are a few counts of this clonotype. The chain is built from TRBV30 and TRBJ1-2; D is perhaps TRBD1 (5 bases). Trimming took 4 bases from V and 2 from J, leaving 17 bases between them. The CDR3 covers 15 residues. Germline assignment: CDR1 GTSNPN and CDR2 SVGIG (reference sequence). The CDR3 DNA is TGTGCCTGGATCCCTCTCCGGGGGTCCAACTATGGCTACACCTTC. This encodes CAWIPLRGSNYGYTF.

The chain recombines TRBV28 with TRBJ1-1; D ambiguous. Germline CDR1 reads MDHEN; CDR2 reads SYDVKM. Between the trimmed V and J ends, which lost 7 bases and 0 bases, there was a span of 9 bases. The CDR3 runs to 13 residues. CDR3 sequence (DNA): TGTGCCAGCATTCGGGTCTTGAACACTGAAGCTTTCTTT. Its protein product is CASIRVLNTEAFF.

This clonotype appeared many times. V is TRBV28 and J is TRBJ1-1; 10 bases fit TRBD1. V lost 0 bases, J lost 6 bases, and 4 bases stayed unmatched. The germline V gene encodes CDR1 MDHEN and CDR2 SYDVKM. The CDR3 has 15 amino acids. The CDR3 here is CASSLWGQGLPEAFF. CDR3 sequence (DNA): TGTGCCAGCAGTTTATGGGGACAGGGGCTTCCTGAAGCTTTCTTT.

In its sample, this clonotype was seen a few times. This chain links TRBV27 with TRBJ1-2; 7 bases fit TRBD1. The CDR3 covers 19 residues. Germline V CDR1 and CDR2: MNHEY, SMNVEV (reference sequence). The J segment lost 0 bases and the V segment lost 6 bases, leaving 19 bases of the junction unmatched. The CDR3 DNA reads as TGTGCCAGCAGCCCCTCGCGGGGGGGGACAGACCTAACTAACTATGGCTACACCTTC. It is translated as CASSPSRGGTDLTNYGYTF.

Only a few counts were recorded for this clonotype. The V gene is TRBV4-1, the J gene TRBJ1-6; a possible D gene is TRBD1 (5 bases). Germline V gene lookup returns CDR1 MGHRA and CDR2 YSYEKL. Between the trimmed V and J ends, which lost 2 bases and 10 bases, there was a span of 18 bases. This CDR3 is 16 amino acids long. This CDR3 reads CASSQPPGEGGSPLHF. CDR3 nucleotide sequence: TGCGCCAGCAGCCAACCCCCGGGGGAAGGAGGCTCACCCCTCCACTTT.

This clonotype appeared many times. The V gene is TRBV6-1, the J gene TRBJ1-5; D remains ambiguous. Germline-derived CDR1 and CDR2 are MNHNS and SASEGT. V was shortened by 1 base and J by 5 bases, with 9 bases between the two germline ends. The CDR3 covers 14 residues. The CDR3 protein is CASSEGGRDQPQHF. CDR3 coding DNA: TGTGCCAGCAGTGAAGGAGGCAGAGATCAGCCCCAGCATTTT.

This clonotype was picked up many times. The V gene is TRBV6-1, the J gene TRBJ2-7; D remains unclear. V lost 1 base, J lost 5 bases, and 9 bases lay in between. Germline-derived CDR1 and CDR2 are MNHNS and SASEGT. The CDR3 is 13 amino acids. The CDR3 DNA follows: TGTGCCAGCAGTGAAGGACCAGGCCACGAGCAGTACTTC. This sequence encodes CASSEGPGHEQYF.

For this clonotype: Germline is not matched at one junction end, which may reflect a read error. The rearrangement uses TRBV7-8 and TRBJ1-5; 9 bases map to TRBD1. The CDR3 extends over 16 amino acids. Germline V lookup: CDR1 SGHVS, CDR2 FQNEAQ. Here the CDR3 DNA reads TGTGCCAGCAGCTCAAAACCGGGACAGGGAGATCAGCCCCAGCGTTTT. Translating it yields CASSSKPGQGDQPQRF. Full variable domain (rest looked up from reference TRBV7-8 and TRBJ1-5): GAGVSQSPRYKVAKRGQDVALRCDPISGHVSLFWYQQALGQGPEFLTYFQNEAQLDKSGLPSDRFFAERPEGSVSTLKIQRTQQEDSAVYLCASSSKPGQGDQPQRFGDGTRLSIL.

This clonotype was seen repeatedly, ten times or more. The chain employs TRBV5-5 and TRBJ2-7; a weak D match, TRBD1 (5 bases). Germline V gene data show CDR1 as SGHKS and CDR2 as YYEKEE (reference sequence). Trimming removed 0 bases from V and 0 bases from J, with 13 bases in between. The CDR3 has 16 amino acids. The CDR3 nucleotides read TGTGCCAGCAGCTTGGCGGTAGGGGCGAGCTCCTACGAGCAGTACTTC. Amino acids: CASSLAVGASSYEQYF.

The sample holds many counts of this clonotype. A junction boundary mismatches the germline segment, possibly from a read error. This sequence joins TRBV24-1 and TRBJ2-3; 8 bases agree with TRBD2. The germline V gene encodes CDR1 KGHDR and CDR2 SFDVKD. This CDR3 region has 14 residues. The CDR3 protein is CATSGLAGADTQYF. The CDR3 nucleotides are TGTGCCACGAGTGGGCTAGCGGGCGCAGATACGCAGTATTTT.

This clonotype was seen a few times. The rearrangement links TRBV5-1 to TRBJ2-7; TRBD2 matches 13 bases. Germline values: CDR1 SGHRS, CDR2 YFSETQ. The CDR3 sequence is 16 residues long. V lost 2 bases to trimming and J lost 10 bases; unmatched junction nucleotides: 12. CDR3 nucleotide sequence: TGCGCCAGCAGCTTCGGGACTAGCGGGAAGGTAATGGAACAGTACTTC. Amino acids: CASSFGTSGKVMEQYF.

CDR3 DNA: TGCGCCAGCAGTGATCACGGCTCCTACGAGCAGTACTTC. Translating gives CASSDHGSYEQYF. This rearrangement joins TRBV10-1 to TRBJ2-7; D uncertain. CDR1 WNHNN and CDR2 SYGVQD come from the germline V gene (reference sequence). The V and J ends lost 3 bases and 0 bases respectively, with 6 bases between them. This CDR3 comprises 13 residues.

This clonotype was picked up many times. The chain recombines TRBV20-1 with TRBJ1-6, with TRBD1 as a possible D gene (6 bases). Germline V gives CDR1 DFQATT, CDR2 SNEGSKA (reference sequence). Trimming took 5 bases from V and 5 from J, leaving 16 bases between them. The length of the CDR3 is 15 residues. The CDR3 spells CSAWTVELNNSPLHF. In DNA, the CDR3 is TGCAGTGCTTGGACAGTTGAGCTCAATAATTCACCCCTCCACTTT.

This clonotype was detected ten times or more. J is TRBJ1-2 and V is TRBV14; D is unresolved. Germline V lookup: CDR1 SGHDN, CDR2 FVKESK. The CDR3 is 13 amino acids. V was clipped by 3 bases and J by 4 bases, with 9 bases between them. CDR3 nucleotides: TGTGCCAGCAGCCAGGGGTATCGCTATGGCTACACCTTC. Protein sequence: CASSQGYRYGYTF.

This chain links TRBV6-1 with TRBJ1-5; 8 bases map to TRBD1. Germline V gene lookup returns CDR1 MNHNS and CDR2 SASEGT. The V gene end was trimmed by 3 bases and the J gene end by 7 bases; junction bases not matched to a gene: 5. CDR3 length: 14 residues. This CDR3 is CASSDQGANQPQHF. The DNA of the CDR3 is TGTGCCAGCAGTGATCAGGGGGCTAACCAGCCCCAGCATTTT.

The chain joins TRBV20-1 to TRBJ2-2; 8 nucleotides agree with TRBD2. The germline CDR1 and CDR2 sequences are DFQATT and SNEGSKA (reference sequence). With V trimmed by 1 base and J by 1 base, 8 bases remained unmatched. The CDR3 runs 17 residues. The CDR3 nucleotides read TGCAGTGCTAGAGTCAAGCGGGAGATTCGGAACACCGGGGAGCTGTTTTTT. This encodes CSARVKREIRNTGELFF.

In this sample, this clonotype turned up many times. The J gene is TRBJ1-3, the V gene TRBV7-9; TRBD1 agrees at 10 bases. Looked up from germline, CDR1 is SEHNR and CDR2 is FQNEAQ (reference sequence). The CDR3 consists of 15 residues. V lost 4 bases to trimming and J lost 2 bases; unmatched junction nucleotides: 2. CDR3 nucleotides: TGTGCCAGCAGCTCAGGGACAGGGGCTGGAAACACCATATATTTT. This encodes CASSSGTGAGNTIYF. Complete variable domain (other parts from reference TRBV7-9 and TRBJ1-3): DTGVSQNPRHKITKRGQNVTFRCDPISEHNRLYWYRQTLGQGPEFLTYFQNEAQLEKSRLLSDRFSAERPKGSFSTLEIQRTEQGDSAMYLCASSSGTGAGNTIYFGEGSWLTVV.

This clonotype was found many times. Its ends do not fully match the called genes, so a read error is possible. CDR3 loop: CAISDEGRGRQTQRF. CDR3 coding DNA: TGTGCCATCAGTGATGAAGGTAGGGGAAGACAGACTCAGCGCTTT. This chain links TRBV10-3 with TRBJ1-1, with D tentatively TRBD1 (5 bases). The CDR3 runs 15 residues. Germline lookup yields CDR1 ENHRY and CDR2 SYGVKD.

This rearrangement joins TRBV11-1 to TRBJ2-2, with 11 positions matching TRBD1. V lost 5 bases and J lost 7; bases outside the gene matches: 9. Per germline, CDR1 SGHAT and CDR2 FQDESV (reference sequence). The CDR3 has 16 residues. CDR3 sequence reads: CASSEPGQGDFGELFF. CDR3 DNA: TGTGCCAGCAGCGAACCGGGACAGGGGGATTTCGGGGAGCTGTTTTTT.

This clonotype appeared many times. This chain uses TRBV2 with TRBJ1-1; possible D gene TRBD1, 5 bases. Per germline, CDR1 SNHLY and CDR2 FYNNEI. V was trimmed by 2 bases and J by 9 bases, leaving 13 bases between them. This CDR3 spans 13 amino acids. CDR3 in amino acids: CASSEMGRGKAFF. Written as DNA, the CDR3 is TGTGCCAGCAGTGAAATGGGGAGGGGAAAAGCTTTCTTT.

This clonotype came up many times. The rearrangement uses TRBV5-1 and TRBJ1-1; a possible D gene is TRBD1 (5 bases). CDR1 and CDR2 from the germline V gene are SGHRS and YFSETQ. V was clipped by 4 bases and J by 1 base, with 23 bases between them. CDR3 length: 18 amino acids. CDR3 in amino acids: CASSGRFEWDGKNTEAFF. CDR3 DNA sequence: TGCGCCAGCAGCGGCCGTTTTGAATGGGACGGGAAGAACACTGAAGCTTTCTTT.

In this sample, this clonotype turned up a few times. A clone one base away is much larger, so this may be a read error. The chain employs TRBV19 and TRBJ1-1; D is perhaps TRBD1 (5 bases). Germline V lookup: CDR1 LNHDA, CDR2 SQIVND (reference sequence). This CDR3 comprises 14 residues. In nucleotides, the CDR3 is TGTGCCAGTAGTATTCAAAGGGGCAAGACTGAAGCTTGCTTT. This codes for CASSIQRGKTEACF.

J is TRBJ2-7 and V is TRBV7-2; D is possibly TRBD1 or TRBD2 (5 bases each). Deletions cut 5 bases from V and 1 base from J, with 12 bases between. Germline V gives CDR1 SGHTA, CDR2 FQGNSA. The CDR3 covers 14 residues. CDR3 amino acids: CASSIRDHSYEQYF. For the CDR3, the DNA is TGTGCCAGCAGCATAAGGGACCATTCCTACGAGCAGTACTTC.

This chain uses TRBV5-1 with TRBJ2-7; D is unresolved. Germline CDR1 SGHRS, CDR2 YFSETQ. The V and J ends lost 0 bases and 4 bases respectively, with 11 bases between them. The CDR3 spans 14 residues. The CDR3 DNA follows: TGCGCCAGCAGCTTGGGGGATAGCTGGTACGAGCAGTACTTC. Its translation: CASSLGDSWYEQYF.